The text below deals with one T cell receptor (beta chain). Germline assignment: CDR1 SGHNT and CDR2 YENEEA. CDR3 size: 14 residues. Trimming took off 3 bases at V and 6 bases at J, with 12 bases between the two ends. These data originate in a study of cytomegalovirus exposure and HLA in healthy donors. It was with 60 Vbeta and 13 Jbeta primers that the PCR ran. TCRdb's copy holds only in-frame clones and misses some; the assay was immunoSEQ multiplex PCR. The sample lists 100,000 to 150,000 clones, around 85% seen once, with approximately 4% in the top ten. Sequenced: PBMCs. This chain links TRBV11-3 with TRBJ2-1; D uncertain. This clonotype originated in a man younger than 30 in good health and CMV-seropositive. This CDR3 reads CASSFFRGSNEQFF. Written as DNA, the CDR3 is TGTGCCAGCAGCTTTTTTCGCGGCAGCAATGAGCAGTTCTTC. The full variable domain, with the rest looked up from reference TRBV11-3 and TRBJ2-1, is EAGVVQSPRYKIIEKKQPVAFWCNPISGHNTLYWYLQNLGQGPELLIRYENEEAVDDSQLPKDRFSAERLKGVDSTLKIQPAELGDSAVYLCASSFFRGSNEQFFGPGTRLTVL.